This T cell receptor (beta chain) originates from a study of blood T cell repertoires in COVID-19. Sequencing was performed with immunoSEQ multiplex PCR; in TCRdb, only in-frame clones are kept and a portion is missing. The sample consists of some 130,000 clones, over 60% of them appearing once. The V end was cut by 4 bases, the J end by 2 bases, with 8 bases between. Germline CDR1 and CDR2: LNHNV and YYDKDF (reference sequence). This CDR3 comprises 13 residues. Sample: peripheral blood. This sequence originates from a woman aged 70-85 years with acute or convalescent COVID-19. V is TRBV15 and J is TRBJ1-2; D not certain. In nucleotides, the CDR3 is TGTGCCACCAGCACCCAGGTAAACTATGGCTACACCTTC. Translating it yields CATSTQVNYGYTF.